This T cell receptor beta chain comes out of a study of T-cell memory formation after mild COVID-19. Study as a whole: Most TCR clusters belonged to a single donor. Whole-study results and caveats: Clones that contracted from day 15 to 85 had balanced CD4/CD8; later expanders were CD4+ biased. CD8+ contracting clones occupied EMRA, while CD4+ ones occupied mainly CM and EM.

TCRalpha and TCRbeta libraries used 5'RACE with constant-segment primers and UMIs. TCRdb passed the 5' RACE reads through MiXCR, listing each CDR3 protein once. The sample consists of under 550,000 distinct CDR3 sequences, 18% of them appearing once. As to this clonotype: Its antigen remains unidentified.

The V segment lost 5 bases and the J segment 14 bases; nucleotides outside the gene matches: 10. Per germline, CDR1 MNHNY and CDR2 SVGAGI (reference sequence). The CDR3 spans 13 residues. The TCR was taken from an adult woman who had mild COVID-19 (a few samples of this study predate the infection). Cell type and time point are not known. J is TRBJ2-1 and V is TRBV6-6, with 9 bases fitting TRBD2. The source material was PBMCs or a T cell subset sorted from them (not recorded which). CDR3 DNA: TGTGCCAGCAGTCAGCCTGGGACTAGCAGAGAGTTCTTC. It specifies CASSQPGTSREFF.